This TCR beta chain came from a study of shared clonotypes between healthy human individuals. Across the study: The study used three CD4 naive, three CD4 memory, two CD8 naive and one CD8 memory plate per donor. Study-wide results and limits: Unshared clonotypes carried lower generation probabilities than those common to all four donors.

In replicate PCRs of sorted subsets, roughly 190 ng DNA, about 30,000 T cell genomes, was used. Sequenced by immunoSEQ multiplex PCR; TCRdb stores in-frame clones only, minus some. There are approximately 1,000,000 clones in the sample; approximately 77% occur only once, and 0.89% lies in the top ten. This clone was observed at least ten times. Its antigen is still unknown. The TCR comes from a man between 18 and 29 years old in good health. Some clones in this sample may be carry-over from other donors' samples. The sample consisted of memory CD4+ T cells from PBMCs. Subset: CD45RA-negative fraction.

The CDR3 bases are TGTGCCAGCAGCTTAACAGGGACGAACACCGGGGAGCTGTTTTTT. This codes for CASSLTGTNTGELFF. The chain joins TRBV5-5 to TRBJ2-2, with D perhaps TRBD1 (6 bases). Germline CDR1 reads SGHKS; CDR2 reads YYEKEE (reference sequence). The CDR3 has 15 residues. Between the trimmed V and J ends, which lost 2 bases and 0 bases, there was a span of 8 bases.